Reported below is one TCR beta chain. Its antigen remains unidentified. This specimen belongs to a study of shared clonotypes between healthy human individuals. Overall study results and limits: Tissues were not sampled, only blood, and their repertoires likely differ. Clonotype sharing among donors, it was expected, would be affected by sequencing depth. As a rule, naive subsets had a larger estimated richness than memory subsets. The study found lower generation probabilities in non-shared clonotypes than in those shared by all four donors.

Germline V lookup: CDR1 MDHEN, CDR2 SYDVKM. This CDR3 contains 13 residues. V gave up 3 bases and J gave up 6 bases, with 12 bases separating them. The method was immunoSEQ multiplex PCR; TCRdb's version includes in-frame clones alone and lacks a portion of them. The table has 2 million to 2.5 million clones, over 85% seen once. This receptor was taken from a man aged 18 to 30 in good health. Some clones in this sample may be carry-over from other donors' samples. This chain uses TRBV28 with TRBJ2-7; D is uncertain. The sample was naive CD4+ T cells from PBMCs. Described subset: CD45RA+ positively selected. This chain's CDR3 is CASSFYRPREQYF. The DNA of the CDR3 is TGTGCCAGCAGTTTCTACCGGCCCCGCGAGCAGTACTTC.